A single sample is the source of the 23 T cell receptor beta chains below, sequenced in a study of beta chain features in type 1 diabetes (dated by TCRdb to 2017 to 2018). The library was prepared using the immunoSEQ multiplex PCR assay. The High Capacity cDNA Reverse Transcription Kit was used to reverse transcribe all of the isolated RNA, meaning that expressed TCRB transcripts were what got sequenced. This is the immuneACCESS table as TCRdb keeps it, with only in-frame sequences that have V and J called. A part of the clones is gone; compared with another copy, unresolved V genes explain less than half, and the rest is unexplained. The sample includes hundreds of thousands of clones, with roughly a sixth observed a single time. Together, the top ten hold around 0.095% of the sample. Sequenced sample: naive CD4+ T cells from blood. The cell subset or site label on this specimen signifies: true naive CD4+ T cells. These receptors originate from a young man in good health.

CDR3 protein: CASSLGSGGPLQETQYF. Written as DNA, the CDR3 is TGTGCCAGCAGCTTAGGTAGCGGGGGCCCGCTCCAAGAGACCCAGTACTTC. This rearrangement joins TRBV5-4 to TRBJ2-5, with 9 bases lining up with TRBD2. The CDR3 length is 17 residues. CDR1 and CDR2 (germline): SGHNT, YYREEE (reference sequence). V shed 2 bases, J shed 1 base, and the junction held 9 bases outside the gene matches.

This clone was picked up a small number of times. The CDR3 loop is CASSGGPVPTFGNQPQHF. CDR3 DNA sequence: TGTGCCAGCAGTGGGGGTCCGGTGCCGACATTTGGCAATCAGCCCCAGCATTTT. The chain employs TRBV28 and TRBJ1-5, with D tentatively TRBD1 (5 bases). V lost 5 bases and J lost 2, with 22 bases in between. Germline CDR1 reads MDHEN; CDR2 reads SYDVKM. CDR3 length: 18 amino acids. Full variable domain (missing parts from reference TRBV28 and TRBJ1-5): DVKVTQSSRYLVKRTGEKVFLECVQDMDHENMFWYRQDPGLGLRLIYFSYDVKMKEKGDIPEGYSVSREKKERFSLILESASTNQTSMYLCASSGGPVPTFGNQPQHFGDGTRLSIL.

The chain recombines TRBV9 with TRBJ2-1; no reliable D call. The germline gives CDR1 SGDLS, CDR2 YYNGEE. This CDR3 has 14 amino acids. Deletions cut 0 bases from V and 6 bases from J, with 10 bases between. The CDR3 spells CASSVVIPSNEQFF. The CDR3 region has the DNA TGTGCCAGCAGCGTAGTGATCCCCAGCAATGAGCAGTTCTTC. The entire variable domain, with the rest obtained from reference TRBV9 and TRBJ2-1, is as follows: DSGVTQTPKHLITATGQRVTLRCSPRSGDLSVYWYQQSLDQGLQFLIQYYNGEERAKGNILERFSAQQFPDLHSELNLSSLELGDSALYFCASSVVIPSNEQFFGPGTRLTVL.

This clone was counted only a few times. The chain combines TRBV6-7 with TRBJ2-1; 10 bases are a match to TRBD2. TRBV6-7 counts as an open reading frame of uncertain function. This CDR3 has 15 residues. The trim removed 6 bases at V and 1 base at J, leaving 3 bases unmatched. The CDR3 protein is CASSRGLASYNEQFF. The CDR3 region has the DNA TGTGCCAGCAGCCGGGGACTAGCGTCCTACAATGAGCAGTTCTTC.

This clone was recorded a few times. The V call is TRBV28, the J call TRBJ2-6, with D unresolved. The CDR3 totals 18 residues. The germline V gene has CDR1 MDHEN and CDR2 SYDVKM. V lost 1 base to trimming and J lost 0 bases, with 13 bases between them. The CDR3 here is CASSLFLAIHSGANVLTF. The CDR3 DNA reads as TGTGCCAGCAGTTTATTTTTGGCCATTCACTCTGGGGCCAACGTCCTGACTTTC.

The sample holds a few counts of this clone. The V and J genes are TRBV18 and TRBJ2-1, with D perhaps assigned TRBD1 or TRBD2 (5 bases each). The CDR3 is made up of 13 amino acids. The germline gives CDR1 KGHSH, CDR2 LQKENI. V was cut by 5 bases and J by 6 bases, with 11 bases left in between. The CDR3 is CASSEGLINEQFF. In nucleotides, the CDR3 is TGTGCCAGCTCAGAGGGGTTAATCAATGAGCAGTTCTTC.

This chain uses TRBV18 with TRBJ2-7; TRBD1 matches at 8 bases. The CDR3 length is 13 residues. Germline loops: CDR1 KGHSH, CDR2 LQKENI. V trimming: 5 bases; J trimming: 3 bases; junction bases outside the gene matches: 3. The CDR3 nucleotides read TGTGCCAGCTCAAAAGGACAGGGCTACGAGCAGTACTTC. Translating gives CASSKGQGYEQYF.

A few counts support this clone. This chain connects TRBV7-2 to TRBJ2-1, with D hard to call. The CDR3 spans 15 residues. Germline values: CDR1 SGHTA, CDR2 FQGNSA. The germline V and J ends were trimmed by 4 bases and 8 bases, with 18 bases remaining between them. CDR3: CASSSPGRNQDEQFF. For the CDR3, the DNA is TGTGCCAGCAGCTCTCCGGGTCGCAATCAGGATGAGCAGTTCTTC.

This clone was counted only a few times. J is TRBJ1-1 and V is TRBV28; D is undetermined. Trimming cost V 6 bases and J 11 bases, with 13 bases left between them. This CDR3 region has 11 residues. CDR1 and CDR2 from the germline V gene are MDHEN and SYDVKM. The CDR3 protein is CASRQNKGAFF. The CDR3 DNA is TGTGCCAGCAGACAAAATAAGGGCGCTTTCTTT.

This clone was counted between two and nine times. This rearrangement joins TRBV2 to TRBJ1-2; D is unclear. The CDR3 sequence is 14 residues long. V lost 6 bases and J 4 bases, leaving 15 bases between the germline ends. Per the germline V gene, CDR1 is SNHLY and CDR2 is FYNNEI. CDR3 amino acids: CASRAEGLGYGYTF. The DNA for the CDR3 is TGTGCCAGCAGAGCCGAGGGTTTGGGCTATGGCTACACCTTC.

The chain recombines TRBV30 with TRBJ2-7; D remains unclear. Between the trimmed V and J ends, which lost 1 base and 1 base, there was a span of 8 bases. Per germline, CDR1 GTSNPN and CDR2 SVGIG (reference sequence). The CDR3 has 13 residues. CDR3 region: CAWSADGSYEQYF. The CDR3, as DNA: TGTGCCTGGAGTGCGGACGGATCCTACGAGCAGTACTTC.

There are a few counts of this clone. The CDR3 sequence: CAINTKGTAPGRNTEAFF. CDR3 in DNA: TGTGCCATCAATACTAAAGGGACAGCCCCTGGTAGGAACACTGAAGCTTTCTTT. This chain links TRBV10-3 with TRBJ1-1, with TRBD1 identical over 7 bases. Germline V gene lookup returns CDR1 ENHRY and CDR2 SYGVKD. The J segment lost 1 base and the V segment lost 7 bases, leaving 18 bases of the junction unmatched. CDR3 size: 18 residues.

The V and J genes are TRBV6-5 and TRBJ1-3; D not certain. V was clipped by 4 bases and J by 0 bases, with 7 bases between them. Germline-derived CDR1 and CDR2 are MNHEY and SVGAGI. The CDR3 has 14 residues. As DNA, the CDR3 is TGTGCCAGCAGTTCCTCAGCCTCTGGAAACACCATATATTTT. As protein: CASSSSASGNTIYF.

This clone has more than one count but fewer than ten. The J gene is TRBJ2-7, the V gene TRBV10-3; 7 bases agree with TRBD2. This CDR3 contains 17 residues. V shed 3 bases and J 6 bases; nucleotides not matched to a gene: 17. The germline CDR1 and CDR2 sequences are ENHRY and SYGVKD. The CDR3 sequence: CAISDGRGTTRSGEQYF. The CDR3 coding sequence is TGTGCCATCAGTGATGGACGAGGGACTACCCGTTCGGGCGAGCAGTACTTC.

This chain joins TRBV10-3 and TRBJ2-5; 11 positions agree with TRBD2. The germline V gene encodes CDR1 ENHRY and CDR2 SYGVKD. This CDR3 is 16 amino acids long. Trimming at V came to 2 bases and at J to 1 base, leaving 3 bases not matched to a gene. The DNA of the CDR3 is TGTGCCATCAGTGAGCCCGGGACTAGCGGCCAAGAGACCCAGTACTTC. This sequence encodes CAISEPGTSGQETQYF.

In regard to this clone: Other DNA sequences in this sample translate to the same CDR3. The V call is TRBV5-6, the J call TRBJ1-2, with a weak D call TRBD1 (5 bases). V lost 4 bases and J lost 4, with 8 bases in between. The CDR3 is 12 residues long. CDR1 and CDR2 from the germline V gene are SGHDT and YYEEEE. The chain's CDR3 is CASSLGGYGYTF. Written as DNA, the CDR3 is TGTGCCAGCAGCCTCGGGGGCTATGGCTACACCTTC. The full variable domain, completed using reference TRBV5-6 and TRBJ1-2, is DAGVTQSPTHLIKTRGQQVTLRCSPKSGHDTVSWYQQALGQGPQFIFQYYEEEERQRGNFPDRFSGHQFPNYSSELNVNALLLGDSALYLCASSLGGYGYTFGSGTRLTVV.

In this sample, this clone turned up a few times. V and J are TRBV11-2 and TRBJ2-7, with D unclear. This CDR3 comprises 13 residues. The germline gives CDR1 SGHAT, CDR2 FQNNGV. The V end was cut by 5 bases, the J end by 7 bases, with 15 bases between. CDR3 bases: TGTGCCAGCAGCACATACACCTTAGGGGAGCAGTACTTC. Its translation is CASSTYTLGEQYF.

The chain has TRBV5-4 and TRBJ2-5; 9 nucleotides agree with TRBD2. This CDR3 has 16 amino acids. V trimming: 0 bases; J trimming: 1 base; junction bases outside the gene matches: 4. Germline V gives CDR1 SGHNT, CDR2 YYREEE (reference sequence). In nucleotides, the CDR3 is TGTGCCAGCAGCTTGGGTCCTAGCGGGACCCAAGAGACCCAGTACTTC. This translates into CASSLGPSGTQETQYF.

In its sample, this clone was seen a few times. The chain couples TRBV7-3 to TRBJ2-1, with D perhaps matching TRBD1 (8 bases). The V end was cut by 5 bases, the J end by 1 base, with 15 bases between. Germline-derived CDR1 and CDR2 are SGHTA and FQGTGA. This CDR3 has 16 residues. The chain's CDR3 is CASSLGQGGSYNEQFF. CDR3 sequence (DNA): TGTGCCAGCAGCCTCGGACAGGGAGGGTCCTACAATGAGCAGTTCTTC.

V gene TRBV29-1 combines with J gene TRBJ1-2; D might be TRBD1 (5 bases). Germline assignment: CDR1 SQVTM and CDR2 ANQGSEA. V dropped 4 bases and J dropped 4 bases, with 16 bases sitting between them. The CDR3 loop spans 14 amino acids. The CDR3 nucleotides read TGCAGCGTTGGGGGACCATCATCCCCCTATGGCTACACCTTC. Protein sequence: CSVGGPSSPYGYTF.

This clone was counted only a few times. The same CDR3 is also encoded by other DNA sequences in this sample. This sequence joins TRBV29-1 and TRBJ1-2; D call uncertain. Looked up from germline, CDR1 is SQVTM and CDR2 is ANQGSEA. This CDR3 comprises 10 residues. Between the trimmed V and J ends, which lost 4 bases and 11 bases, there was a span of 11 bases. CDR3 in DNA: TGCAGCGTTGGTGGTCTGGGATACACCTTC. It encodes CSVGGLGYTF.

The rearrangement joins TRBV6-6 to TRBJ2-3, with 10 positions matching TRBD2. The V segment lost 4 bases and the J segment 5 bases; nucleotides outside the gene matches: 9. The CDR3 is 16 residues long. Germline loops: CDR1 MNHNY, CDR2 SVGAGI (reference sequence). The CDR3 region has the DNA TGTGCCAGCAGTTTTGGGACTAGCGCTCCCAAAGATACGCAGTATTTT. Its protein product is CASSFGTSAPKDTQYF.

The V gene is TRBV10-3, the J gene TRBJ1-5; D is uncertain. There are 13 residues in the CDR3. Trimming pared 0 bases from V and 5 bases from J, leaving 5 bases between. Germline V gene sequence: CDR1 ENHRY, CDR2 SYGVKD. The CDR3 is CAISESNYQPQHF. CDR3 in DNA: TGTGCCATCAGTGAGTCTAACTATCAGCCCCAGCATTTT.